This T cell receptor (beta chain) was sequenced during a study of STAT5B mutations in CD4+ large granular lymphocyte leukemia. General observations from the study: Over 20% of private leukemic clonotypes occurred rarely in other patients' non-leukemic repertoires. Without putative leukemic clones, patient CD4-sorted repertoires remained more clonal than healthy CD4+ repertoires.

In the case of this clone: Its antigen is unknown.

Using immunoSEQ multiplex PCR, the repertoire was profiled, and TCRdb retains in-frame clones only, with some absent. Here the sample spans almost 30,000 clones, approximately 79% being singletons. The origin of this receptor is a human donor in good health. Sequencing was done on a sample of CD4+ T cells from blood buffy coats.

CDR3 DNA: TGCGCCAGCAGCTCTGAGGTGCAGGGCGACACTGAAGCTTTCTTT. It encodes CASSSEVQGDTEAFF. The V call is TRBV5-1, the J call TRBJ1-1; D is perhaps TRBD1 (5 bases). There are 15 residues in the CDR3. V gave up 3 bases and J gave up 3 bases, with 15 bases separating them. Germline CDR1 SGHRS, CDR2 YFSETQ.